Each of the 13 T cell receptor beta chains below was sequenced from the same sample in a study of metastatic and nonmetastatic thyroid tumors. There were no patients who had received any treatment before thyroid surgery. Using MiXCR, TCRdb reanalyzed the PCR reads. Of about 32,000 clones listed, less than 20% were seen once; the top ten hold roughly 8%. Sequenced sample: blood. The receptor set was obtained from a female donor with papillary thyroid cancer or a benign thyroid nodule (not recorded which). Some clones in this sample may be carry-over from other donors' samples.

V gene TRBV5-1 combines with J gene TRBJ2-6, with D possibly matching TRBD2 (5 bases). Germline loops: CDR1 SGHRS, CDR2 YFSETQ. This CDR3 comprises 15 residues. The germline V and J ends were trimmed by 4 bases and 1 base, with 9 bases remaining between them. The CDR3 nucleotides read TGCGCCAGCAGCCTCACTAGTTCTGGGGCCAACGTCCTGACTTTC. Protein: CASSLTSSGANVLTF.

There are many counts of this clone. The chain joins TRBV19 to TRBJ1-1; a weak D match, TRBD1 (6 bases). Germline lookup yields CDR1 LNHDA and CDR2 SQIVND (reference sequence). Trimming removed 6 bases at V and 3 bases at J, with 17 bases between. This CDR3 is built from 15 residues. The CDR3 region has the DNA TGTGCCAGTAGGTCGGGGGGCGCCGGTCACACTGAAGCTTTCTTT. Its protein product is CASRSGGAGHTEAFF.

This clone was seen only a few times. The CDR3 DNA reads as TGCAGTGCCCCGGGACCGGTACAATTGACCCAGTACTTC. Translated, it gives CSAPGPVQLTQYF. J is TRBJ2-5 and V is TRBV20-1, with D perhaps matching TRBD1 or TRBD2 (5 bases each). The V gene's germline CDR1 is DFQATT and CDR2 SNEGSKA (reference sequence). Trimming took 6 bases from V and 7 from J, leaving 18 bases between them. This CDR3 contains 13 residues.

This clone has more than one count but fewer than ten. This chain connects TRBV6-1 to TRBJ1-2; a possible D gene is TRBD1 (5 bases). Germline values: CDR1 MNHNS, CDR2 SASEGT. Trimming shortened V by 6 bases and J by 3 bases, and 11 bases separated the two germline ends. This CDR3 region has 13 residues. The DNA of the CDR3 is TGTGCCAGCAGCCTACAGGACGACTATGGCTACACCTTC. Protein sequence: CASSLQDDYGYTF.

The V and J genes are TRBV7-8 and TRBJ1-1; TRBD1 aligns across 7 bases. Germline V CDR1 and CDR2: SGHVS, FQNEAQ. J gave up 0 bases and V 1 base, and 5 bases lay outside the gene matches. The CDR3 is made up of 16 amino acids. The CDR3 DNA is TGTGCCAGCAGCTTAGGGGACAGAGCTATGAACACTGAAGCTTTCTTT. Amino acids: CASSLGDRAMNTEAFF.

This clone was seen a few times. The genes are TRBV6-1 and TRBJ2-7, with 12 positions matching TRBD1. The CDR3 has 16 amino acids. CDR1 is MNHNS, CDR2 SASEGT, per germline. With V trimmed by 0 bases and J by 9 bases, 9 bases remained unmatched. Written as DNA, the CDR3 is TGTGCCAGCAGTGAAGCGCCCGGGACAGGGGGCTTAGGGCAGTACTTC. Translating it yields CASSEAPGTGGLGQYF.

In its sample, this clone was seen many times. The chain is built from TRBV7-2 and TRBJ2-1; D gene unclear. The V gene's germline CDR1 is SGHTA and CDR2 FQGNSA. V dropped 2 bases and J dropped 7 bases, with 9 bases sitting between them. The CDR3 is 13 residues long. The CDR3 here is CASSLMSRNEQFF. Here the CDR3 DNA reads TGTGCCAGCAGCTTAATGTCCCGGAATGAGCAGTTCTTC.

This clone was detected a few times. The V and J genes are TRBV9 and TRBJ2-2, with 10 nucleotides matching TRBD2. Germline V gene sequence: CDR1 SGDLS, CDR2 YYNGEE. V lost 4 bases, J lost 7 bases, and 10 bases stayed unmatched. The CDR3 consists of 16 residues. The CDR3 DNA is TGTGCCAGCAGCAACCGGACTAGCGGAAGTGGCGGGGAGCTGTTTTTT. This sequence encodes CASSNRTSGSGGELFF.

This clone was observed at least ten times. The chain couples TRBV18 to TRBJ2-7; 11 bases agree with TRBD1. Per germline, CDR1 KGHSH and CDR2 LQKENI. There are 15 residues in the CDR3. V was clipped by 3 bases and J by 3 bases; unmatched bases: 4. The CDR3 region has the DNA TGTGCCAGCTCACCTGGCGGGACAGGGGGCTACGAGCAGTACTTC. Its protein is CASSPGGTGGYEQYF.

The chain carries TRBV5-1 and TRBJ1-2; no firm D call. The CDR3 contains 13 residues. V was pared by 7 bases and J by 0 bases, with 10 bases between. Germline V gene sequence: CDR1 SGHRS, CDR2 YFSETQ. The CDR3 sequence: CASGPDSNYGYTF. The CDR3 nucleotides are TGCGCCAGCGGGCCAGATTCTAACTATGGCTACACCTTC.

This clone showed up just a few times. The V call is TRBV28, the J call TRBJ2-7; D perhaps matches TRBD1 (6 bases). With 7 bases removed from V and 5 bases from J, the gap between germline ends came to 15 bases. Germline V lookup: CDR1 MDHEN, CDR2 SYDVKM. The CDR3 runs 13 residues. The CDR3 sequence is CASKDHQGNEQYF. The DNA of the CDR3 is TGTGCCAGCAAGGACCACCAGGGGAACGAGCAGTACTTC.

In this sample, this clone turned up a few times. The rearrangement joins TRBV27 to TRBJ2-7; the match to TRBD2 covers 8 bases. CDR1 MNHEY and CDR2 SMNVEV come from the germline V gene (reference sequence). V lost 5 bases and J lost 7; bases outside the gene matches: 13. This CDR3 region has 15 residues. This CDR3 is CASSVAGGRWREQYF. CDR3 nucleotide sequence: TGTGCCAGCAGTGTAGCTGGCGGGAGGTGGAGAGAGCAGTACTTC.

This clone was recorded many times. V usage is TRBV20-1 and J usage is TRBJ1-4; 9 bases are shared with TRBD1. CDR1 DFQATT and CDR2 SNEGSKA come from the germline V gene (reference sequence). This CDR3 region has 12 residues. V was pared by 3 bases and J by 11 bases, with 4 bases of the junction left unmatched. The CDR3 region is CSARTGGVKLFF. The CDR3 region has the DNA TGCAGTGCTAGGACAGGGGGGGTGAAACTGTTTTTT.